This T cell receptor (beta chain) comes out of a study of Tregs in tolerant kidney transplant recipients. The study's findings and limits: The small number of patients limits these findings pending further validation. Tregs expanded with activated donor B cells seemed most donor-specific.

Unstimulated regulatory T cells (CD4+CD25+CD127-), CD4+CD25- non-regulatory cells, CD4 and CD8 cells were FACS-sorted from thawed PBMCs. Per the germline V gene, CDR1 is SGHTA and CDR2 is FQGNSA. The CDR3 runs to 13 residues. V lost 5 bases, J lost 7 bases, and 14 bases lay in between. Here immunoSEQ multiplex PCR was the method, and the copy in TCRdb shows in-frame clones only, minus some. The repertoire consists of 240,000 or so clones, with more than 65% occurring once and the leading ten covering 0.55% to 0.65%. Note on this clone: The antigen is not known.

This receptor was obtained from a human donor in good health. This chain joins TRBV7-2 and TRBJ1-2, with no clear D. The sequenced sample was CD4+ T cells from blood. The CDR3 loop is CASSPRTGFGYTF. The CDR3 bases are TGTGCCAGCAGCCCCCGGACGGGGTTTGGCTACACCTTC.